This TCR beta chain was obtained from a study of quantifying T cell responses using KT2 cells. Study-wide background: RNA was reverse transcribed with TCR alpha and beta constant-region primers.

Each cDNA got a UMI-containing oligo ligated at its 3' end. First-round PCR used around 4 cycles and beta primers RC1.1 and RC1.2 covering TRBC1 and TRBC2. Starting with the second PCR, alpha and beta TCR chains went through separate processing. One entry per CDR3 protein results from TCRdb running MiXCR on the UMI-ligation and nested PCR reads. The table lists 60,000 or so distinct CDR3 sequences, 12% of them singletons. KT2, a clone with a known TCR, was spiked into unfractionated PBMC. The sequenced sample was PBMCs spiked with cells of the T cell clone KT2. The receptor was isolated from a human donor.

The CDR3 DNA is TGCAGTGCTAGAGTTGCAGGCGACTATGGCTACACCTTC. Amino acid sequence: CSARVAGDYGYTF. The V and J genes are TRBV20-1 and TRBJ1-2; D is ambiguous. Trimming pared 1 base from V and 3 bases from J, leaving 9 bases between. Germline CDR1 is DFQATT and CDR2 is SNEGSKA (reference sequence). The CDR3 has 13 amino acids.